These 13 T cell receptor beta chains were sequenced from one sample in a study of T-cell reconstitution after alpha-beta-depleted transplantation in children. Using unique molecular identifiers, the investigators prepared the TCRbeta library. TCRdb used MiXCR to reprocess the PCR reads, holding one entry per CDR3 protein. In the table there are some 490,000 distinct CDR3 sequences, around 12% of which are singletons. The source material was PBMCs from the stem cell graft donor, sampled from the stem cell graft. The receptors were sampled from a human donor who donated a stem cell graft to a child with combined immunodeficiency.

This clonotype was found many times. The DNA for the CDR3 is TGTGCCAGCAAACTTTTCGCGGATACGCAGTATTTT. This translates into CASKLFADTQYF. The chain has TRBV2 and TRBJ2-3; D not certain. The CDR3 has 12 residues. With 7 bases removed from V and 6 bases from J, the gap between germline ends came to 11 bases. Germline V lookup: CDR1 SNHLY, CDR2 FYNNEI.

This clonotype was detected many times. The chain employs TRBV29-1 and TRBJ2-7, with D possibly being TRBD1 (6 bases). CDR3 length: 13 residues. Trimming pared 7 bases from V and 1 base from J, leaving 14 bases between. Germline-derived CDR1 and CDR2 are SQVTM and ANQGSEA. CDR3 loop: CSARTAPSYEQYF. The CDR3 DNA reads as TGCAGCGCCCGGACAGCTCCATCCTACGAGCAGTACTTC.

This clonotype was counted a few times. The chain carries TRBV12-3 or TRBV12-4 and TRBJ2-2; D assignment may be TRBD1 or TRBD2 (6 bases each). Trimming removed 2 bases from V and 2 bases from J, with 12 bases in between. The CDR3 totals 16 residues. The CDR3 spells CASSLRRGVNTGELFF. The CDR3 DNA reads as TGTGCCAGCAGTTTACGGAGGGGGGTAAACACCGGGGAGCTGTTTTTT.

This clonotype has just a few counts. The DNA of the CDR3 is TGTGCCAGCACCGACAATTCCTACGAGCAGTACTTC. As protein: CASTDNSYEQYF. The genes are TRBV7-6 and TRBJ2-7; no definite D call. Trimming shortened V by 7 bases and J by 1 base, and 8 bases separated the two germline ends. CDR1 is SGHVS, CDR2 FNYEAQ, per germline. The CDR3 sequence is 12 residues long.

The chain links TRBV14 to TRBJ1-2; D is unresolved. V was pared by 2 bases and J by 4 bases, with 5 bases between. Germline V gene data show CDR1 as SGHDN and CDR2 as FVKESK. The length of the CDR3 is 12 residues. CDR3 nucleotides: TGTGCCAGCAGCCAATTCTCCTATGGCTACACCTTC. This encodes CASSQFSYGYTF.

This clonotype was seen a few times. This chain links TRBV28 with TRBJ2-7, with 9 bases identical to TRBD1. Germline CDR1 is MDHEN and CDR2 is SYDVKM. With V trimmed by 4 bases and J by 0 bases, 19 bases remained unmatched. The CDR3 contains 20 residues. CDR3: CASSSLWMTGGKASSYEQYF. CDR3 nucleotides: TGTGCCAGCAGTTCCCTGTGGATGACAGGGGGTAAGGCGAGCTCCTACGAGCAGTACTTC. Looking up the rest from reference TRBV28 and TRBJ2-7 gives the full variable domain: DVKVTQSSRYLVKRTGEKVFLECVQDMDHENMFWYRQDPGLGLRLIYFSYDVKMKEKGDIPEGYSVSREKKERFSLILESASTNQTSMYLCASSSLWMTGGKASSYEQYFGPGTRLTVT.

This chain links TRBV5-1 with TRBJ2-1; the match to TRBD2 covers 11 bases. V shed 4 bases and J 4 bases; nucleotides not matched to a gene: 13. The length of the CDR3 is 18 residues. The V gene's germline CDR1 is SGHRS and CDR2 YFSETQ. DNA for the CDR3: TGCGCCAGCAGCGAGGTGAGCGGGACTAGCGGCCCATACAATGAGCAGTTCTTC. Translation: CASSEVSGTSGPYNEQFF.

V gene TRBV7-2 combines with J gene TRBJ2-1, with D uncertain. The CDR3 is 14 residues long. Germline V CDR1 and CDR2: SGHTA, FQGNSA. The V end lost 3 bases, the J end lost 7 bases, and 13 bases lay between the germline ends. The CDR3: CASSFLRAGNEQFF. CDR3 nucleotides: TGTGCCAGCAGCTTCCTCCGGGCCGGGAATGAGCAGTTCTTC.

The chain has TRBV5-1 and TRBJ2-2; 9 bases fit TRBD2. The CDR3 is 16 residues long. V shed 2 bases, J shed 6 bases, and the junction held 8 bases outside the gene matches. Germline loops: CDR1 SGHRS, CDR2 YFSETQ. As DNA, the CDR3 is TGCGCCAGCAGCTTTAATAGCGGGAGTCTCTCCGGGGAGCTGTTTTTT. This sequence encodes CASSFNSGSLSGELFF.

This clonotype has just a few counts. The genes are TRBV5-1 and TRBJ2-5; 10 bases are a match to TRBD1. The CDR3 spans 15 residues. In germline, CDR1 is SGHRS, CDR2 YFSETQ. The J segment lost 6 bases and the V segment lost 4 bases, leaving 9 bases of the junction unmatched. For the CDR3, the DNA is TGCGCCAGCAGCCCTGGGACAGGGGATAGAAAGACCCAGTACTTC. Protein sequence: CASSPGTGDRKTQYF. Together with reference TRBV5-1 and TRBJ2-5, the CDR3 gives the full variable domain: KAGVTQTPRYLIKTRGQQVTLSCSPISGHRSVSWYQQTPGQGLQFLFEYFSETQRNKGNFPGRFSGRQFSNSRSEMNVSTLELGDSALYLCASSPGTGDRKTQYFGPGTRLLVL.

This clonotype was seen a handful of times. The rearrangement uses TRBV29-1 and TRBJ1-2; 7 bases map to TRBD1. The CDR3 is 13 amino acids. With V trimmed by 6 bases and J by 2 bases, 6 bases remained unmatched. Germline CDR1 is SQVTM and CDR2 is ANQGSEA. In DNA, the CDR3 is TGCAGCGTAAGACAGGGAGTAAACTATGGCTACACCTTC. Protein: CSVRQGVNYGYTF.

This sequence joins TRBV12-3 or TRBV12-4 and TRBJ2-7, with unresolved D. Trimming left V 6 bases short and J 2 bases short, with 11 bases between. The CDR3 length is 13 residues. The CDR3: CASRFLEAYEQYF. Written as DNA, the CDR3 is TGTGCCAGCAGATTCCTTGAAGCCTACGAGCAGTACTTC.

This clonotype turned up a few times. J is TRBJ2-7 and V is TRBV20-1; 10 bases align to TRBD2. V was pared by 2 bases and J by 2 bases, with 9 bases of the junction left unmatched. This CDR3 has 16 amino acids. Germline loops: CDR1 DFQATT, CDR2 SNEGSKA (reference sequence). CDR3 in amino acids: CSARPLLAGEAYEQYF. CDR3 coding DNA: TGCAGTGCTAGACCACTTCTAGCGGGAGAAGCCTACGAGCAGTACTTC.